These 15 T cell receptor beta chains share one sample of origin, sequenced in a study of shared T cell receptors in the human thymus. The data were produced by immunoSEQ multiplex PCR, yet TCRdb's version contains in-frame clones alone and is incomplete. Of approximately 660,000 clones in the sample, over 75% were seen once. These sequences were also reported in another study, on human thymus T cells.

The specimen was thymocytes. Receptor source: a boy under two years old with a congenital heart defect.

The rearrangement uses TRBV5-1 and TRBJ2-2; TRBD1 is a possible D gene (6 bases). CDR3 size: 13 residues. Germline lookup yields CDR1 SGHRS and CDR2 YFSETQ. V lost 7 bases to trimming and J lost 7 bases, with 14 bases between them. This chain's CDR3 is CASPKPDSGELFF. CDR3 nucleotide sequence: TGCGCCAGCCCCAAACCGGACAGCGGGGAGCTGTTTTTT. Full variable domain (remainder filled in from reference TRBV5-1 and TRBJ2-2): KAGVTQTPRYLIKTRGQQVTLSCSPISGHRSVSWYQQTPGQGLQFLFEYFSETQRNKGNFPGRFSGRQFSNSRSEMNVSTLELGDSALYLCASPKPDSGELFFGEGSRLTVL.

The CDR3 sequence: CASSGRLAGAGELFF. The CDR3 nucleotides read TGTGCCAGCAGCGGGCGACTAGCGGGGGCCGGGGAGCTGTTTTTT. This chain connects TRBV11-3 to TRBJ2-2; 12 bases are shared with TRBD2. CDR1 is SGHNT, CDR2 YENEEA, per germline. V shed 5 bases and J 6 bases; nucleotides not matched to a gene: 4. The CDR3 is 15 amino acids.

This rearrangement joins TRBV4-3 to TRBJ2-2; TRBD1 matches at 9 bases. V lost 4 bases, J lost 4 bases, and 19 bases stayed unmatched. Germline-derived CDR1 and CDR2 are LGHNA and YSLEER. The CDR3 covers 20 residues. CDR3 in DNA: TGCGCCAGCAGCCTCGACCAACCCTCCCACAGGGGGCACCCCACCGGGGAGCTGTTTTTT. This sequence encodes CASSLDQPSHRGHPTGELFF.

The J gene is TRBJ1-1, the V gene TRBV4-2, with D maybe TRBD1 (5 bases). The germline V gene encodes CDR1 LGHNA and CDR2 YNFKEQ. CDR3 size: 15 residues. Trimming took off 2 bases at V and 3 bases at J, with 13 bases between the two ends. The CDR3 DNA sequence: TGTGCCAGCAGCCAACAGGGTATCTCGGACACTGAAGCTTTCTTT. Translation gives CASSQQGISDTEAFF.

The rearrangement uses TRBV19 and TRBJ1-5; maybe TRBD1 (6 bases). The CDR3 covers 12 residues. In germline, CDR1 is LNHDA, CDR2 SQIVND (reference sequence). V was shortened by 10 bases and J by 3 bases, with 10 bases between the two germline ends. This CDR3 reads CATGQINQPQHF. The CDR3 region has the DNA TGTGCCACCGGACAGATCAATCAGCCCCAGCATTTT.

The chain joins TRBV30 to TRBJ2-7, with D maybe TRBD2 (5 bases). Trimming removed 0 bases at V and 5 bases at J, with 17 bases between. The germline V gene encodes CDR1 GTSNPN and CDR2 SVGIG (reference sequence). The CDR3 is made up of 15 amino acids. CDR3 sequence (DNA): TGTGCCTGGAGTGTACGGGATTGGAACGCCCACGAGCAGTACTTC. It translates to CAWSVRDWNAHEQYF.

The table lists this clone with a count of one. This chain connects TRBV6-1 to TRBJ2-7; the match to TRBD1 covers 7 bases. Germline V gene sequence: CDR1 MNHNS, CDR2 SASEGT. With 6 bases clipped from V and 2 bases from J, the junction kept 7 bases outside the gene matches. This CDR3 spans 14 amino acids. CDR3 bases: TGTGCCAGCAGGGGACAGATAAGGCCCTACGAGCAGTACTTC. It translates to CASRGQIRPYEQYF.

J is TRBJ1-2 and V is TRBV20-1; no definite D call. CDR1 is DFQATT, CDR2 SNEGSKA, per germline (reference sequence). Trimming stripped 6 bases from V and 8 bases from J, with 10 bases between. There are 10 residues in the CDR3. CDR3 sequence: CSAPTRGYTF. The CDR3, as DNA: TGCAGTGCCCCGACGAGGGGCTACACCTTC.

The J gene is TRBJ2-7, the V gene TRBV28; D ambiguous. This CDR3 spans 14 amino acids. Trimming took 5 bases from V and 2 from J, leaving 13 bases between them. Germline V gives CDR1 MDHEN, CDR2 SYDVKM. The CDR3 coding sequence is TGTGCCAGCAGTCCCCGACTCCCAGCCTACGAGCAGTACTTC. This gives the protein CASSPRLPAYEQYF.

The chain uses TRBV25-1 and TRBJ2-5; unclear D gene. The CDR3 runs 15 residues. The V gene's germline CDR1 is MGHDK and CDR2 SYGVNS. V lost 1 base to trimming and J lost 2 bases, with 11 bases between them. Here the CDR3 DNA reads TGTGCCAGCAGTGAATCGAGCCCCCCACAAGAGACCCAGTACTTC. Translating gives CASSESSPPQETQYF. Variable domain in full (rest from reference TRBV25-1 and TRBJ2-5): EADIYQTPRYLVIGTGKKITLECSQTMGHDKMYWYQQDPGMELHLIHYSYGVNSTEKGDLSSESTVSRIRTEHFPLTLESARPSHTSQYLCASSESSPPQETQYFGPGTRLLVL.

This sequence joins TRBV6-1 and TRBJ2-7; D is undetermined. The germline gives CDR1 MNHNS, CDR2 SASEGT. The CDR3 runs 11 residues. V was cut by 7 bases and J by 3 bases, with 7 bases left in between. CDR3 residues: CASTNFYEQYF. CDR3 nucleotide sequence: TGTGCCAGCACAAATTTCTACGAGCAGTACTTC.

The CDR3 nucleotides are TGTGCCAGCAGCCAAATGCTGGGACTCCTAAGCCCCGGTAACACCGGGGAGCTGTTTTTT. It translates to CASSQMLGLLSPGNTGELFF. The chain links TRBV14 to TRBJ2-2; possibly TRBD2 for D (6 bases). Trimming took off 2 bases at V and 2 bases at J, with 24 bases between the two ends. The CDR3 is 20 residues long. Per germline, CDR1 SGHDN and CDR2 FVKESK.

The J gene is TRBJ2-6, the V gene TRBV27; 10 positions agree with TRBD1. V lost 5 bases to trimming and J lost 3 bases; unmatched junction nucleotides: 13. CDR1 is MNHEY and CDR2 is SMNVEV in the germline V gene (reference sequence). This CDR3 is 19 amino acids long. The CDR3 nucleotides read TGTGCCAGCAGTCCCGAGGACAGGGGGGTGTGGAATGGGGCCAACGTCCTGACTTTC. Residues: CASSPEDRGVWNGANVLTF.

J is TRBJ2-7 and V is TRBV4-2, with 7 bases that match TRBD2. The trim removed 1 base at V and 4 bases at J, leaving 4 bases unmatched. Germline V gene data show CDR1 as LGHNA and CDR2 as YNFKEQ. The CDR3 consists of 14 residues. Here the CDR3 reads CASSQGGSGYEQYF. The CDR3 nucleotides are TGTGCCAGCAGCCAAGGCGGGAGTGGGTACGAGCAGTACTTC.

The chain carries TRBV4-2 and TRBJ2-3; 12 bases fit TRBD2. J was trimmed by 3 bases and V by 3 bases; bases with no gene match: 13. Germline CDR1 reads LGHNA; CDR2 reads YNFKEQ. The CDR3 covers 19 residues. The CDR3 protein is CASSHYSASGRARTDTQYF. DNA for the CDR3: TGTGCCAGCAGCCATTATTCAGCTAGCGGGAGGGCCAGGACAGATACGCAGTATTTT.